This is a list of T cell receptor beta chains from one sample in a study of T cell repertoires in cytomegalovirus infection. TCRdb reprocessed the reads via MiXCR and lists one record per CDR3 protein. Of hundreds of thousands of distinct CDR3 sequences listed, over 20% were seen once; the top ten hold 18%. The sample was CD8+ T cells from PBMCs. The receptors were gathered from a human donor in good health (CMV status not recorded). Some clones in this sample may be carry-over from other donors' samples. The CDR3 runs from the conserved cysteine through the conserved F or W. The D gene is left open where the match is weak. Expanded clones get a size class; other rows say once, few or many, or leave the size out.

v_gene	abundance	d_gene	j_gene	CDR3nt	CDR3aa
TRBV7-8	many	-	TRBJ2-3	TGTGCCAGCACCCCTATCGTTAGGGGGGGAATGGTAACAGATACGCAGTATTTT	CASTPIVRGGMVTDTQYF
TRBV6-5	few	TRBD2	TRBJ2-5	TGTGCCAGCAGTATTAGCGGGGTAGAGACCCAGTACTTC	CASSISGVETQYF
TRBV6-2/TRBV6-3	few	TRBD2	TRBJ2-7	TGTGCCAGCAGACCGGGACTAGCGGGTCACGAGCAGTACTTC	CASRPGLAGHEQYF
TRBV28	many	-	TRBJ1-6	TGTGCCAGCAGTTTTTACAATTCACCCCTCCACTTT	CASSFYNSPLHF
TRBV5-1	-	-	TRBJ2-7	TGCGCCAGCAGCTTGGAACCCAGGGCCGAGCAGTACTTC	CASSLEPRAEQYF
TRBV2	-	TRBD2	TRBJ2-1	TGTGCCAGCAGTGAAAACCTAGCGGGGGGGAACAATGAGCAGTTCTTC	CASSENLAGGNNEQFF
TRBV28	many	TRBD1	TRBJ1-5	TGTGCCAGCAGTTGGACAGGGGTCCAGCCCCAGCATTTT	CASSWTGVQPQHF
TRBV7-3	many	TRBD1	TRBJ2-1	TGTGCCAGCAGCCCGGGGACAGGCCGGCTTGGTGAGCAGTTCTTC	CASSPGTGRLGEQFF
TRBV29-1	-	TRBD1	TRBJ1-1	TGCAGCGTTGAAAACAGGGGGCGCGGAACTGAAGCTTTCTTT	CSVENRGRGTEAFF
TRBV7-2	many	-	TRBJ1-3	TGTGCCAGCAGACCCGACAGGACCTCTGGAAACACCATATATTTT	CASRPDRTSGNTIYF
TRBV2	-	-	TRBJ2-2	TGTGCCAGCACCCCGGTCGCGGCGGGGGCCTTCACCGGGGAGCTGTTTTTT	CASTPVAAGAFTGELFF
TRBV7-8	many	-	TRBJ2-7	TGTGCCAGCAGCCTCCCAGAGAGCTCCTACGAGCAGTACTTC	CASSLPESSYEQYF
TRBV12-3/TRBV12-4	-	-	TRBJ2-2	TGTGCCAGCAGACCTCCCACCGGGGAGCTGTTTTTT	CASRPPTGELFF
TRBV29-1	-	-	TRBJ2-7	TGCAGCGTTGAACGACCGGACTACGAGCAGTACTTC	CSVERPDYEQYF
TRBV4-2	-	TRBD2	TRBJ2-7	TGTGCCAGCAGTGAGCTAGCGGGGGGCCCCTACGAGCAGTACTTC	CASSELAGGPYEQYF
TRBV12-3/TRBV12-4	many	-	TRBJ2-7	TGTGCCAGCAGTCAGGGGACCCGATCCTACGAGCAGTACTTC	CASSQGTRSYEQYF
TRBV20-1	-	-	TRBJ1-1	TGCAGTGCTATTCCGGACAGCGAAGCTTTCTTT	CSAIPDSEAFF
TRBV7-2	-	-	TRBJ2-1	TGTGCCAGCAGCTTAGCGATAGGGAGCTCCTACAATGAGCAGTTCTTC	CASSLAIGSSYNEQFF
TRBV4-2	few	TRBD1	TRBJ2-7	TGTGCCAGCAGCCAAGAGGGGGCAGGGGGCTTCTACGAGCAGTACTTC	CASSQEGAGGFYEQYF
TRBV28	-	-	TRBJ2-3	TGTGCCAGCAGGGGCGGGGCGGCAGATACGCAGTATTTT	CASRGGAADTQYF
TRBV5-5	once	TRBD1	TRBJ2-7	TGTGCCAGCAGCTTAGGGACAGGGCTTGAGCAGTACTTC	CASSLGTGLEQYF
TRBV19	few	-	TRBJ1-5	TGTGCCAGTAGCCCCCCGGGAGTACAGCCCCAGCATTTT	CASSPPGVQPQHF
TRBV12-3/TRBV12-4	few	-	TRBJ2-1	TGTGCCAGCAGTTTAAGTACTGAGTCGTTCAATGAGCAGTTCTTC	CASSLSTESFNEQFF
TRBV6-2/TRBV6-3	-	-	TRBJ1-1	TGTGCCAGCAGTTACTCGTCTCAAACTGAAGCTTTCTTT	CASSYSSQTEAFF
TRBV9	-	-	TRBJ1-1	TGTGCCAGCAGCGTAGAGGGGGGCACTGAAGCTTTCTTT	CASSVEGGTEAFF
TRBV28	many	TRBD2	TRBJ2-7	TGTGCCAGCAGTTTCCTAGCGGGGGCCTACGAGCAGTACTTC	CASSFLAGAYEQYF
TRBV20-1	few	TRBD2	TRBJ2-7	TGCAGTGCCTCACTCAGGAATCTAGCGGCTAGCTCCTACGAGCAGTACTTC	CSASLRNLAASSYEQYF
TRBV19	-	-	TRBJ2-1	TGTGCCAGTAGTTTTGGTACACTTAATGAGCAGTTCTTC	CASSFGTLNEQFF
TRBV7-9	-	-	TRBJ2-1	TGTGCCAGCAGCTCTAGCGAGGCCCGCTACAATGAGCAGTTCTTC	CASSSSEARYNEQFF
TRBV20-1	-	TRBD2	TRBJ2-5	TGCAGTGCTAGAGATTTGGGACTAGCGGGGGGCCCTACAACGAATCTCCAAGAGACCCAGTACTTC	CSARDLGLAGGPTTNLQETQYF
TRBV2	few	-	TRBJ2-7	TGTGCCAGCACTCCCGACCTGGGCTCCTACGAGCAGTACTTC	CASTPDLGSYEQYF
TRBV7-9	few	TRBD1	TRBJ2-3	TGTGCCAGCAGCACGGAGACAGGGCCAGATACGCAGTATTTT	CASSTETGPDTQYF
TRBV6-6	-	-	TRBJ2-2	TGTGCCAGCGTTCAGCCGTTAAACACCGGGGAGCTGTTTTTT	CASVQPLNTGELFF